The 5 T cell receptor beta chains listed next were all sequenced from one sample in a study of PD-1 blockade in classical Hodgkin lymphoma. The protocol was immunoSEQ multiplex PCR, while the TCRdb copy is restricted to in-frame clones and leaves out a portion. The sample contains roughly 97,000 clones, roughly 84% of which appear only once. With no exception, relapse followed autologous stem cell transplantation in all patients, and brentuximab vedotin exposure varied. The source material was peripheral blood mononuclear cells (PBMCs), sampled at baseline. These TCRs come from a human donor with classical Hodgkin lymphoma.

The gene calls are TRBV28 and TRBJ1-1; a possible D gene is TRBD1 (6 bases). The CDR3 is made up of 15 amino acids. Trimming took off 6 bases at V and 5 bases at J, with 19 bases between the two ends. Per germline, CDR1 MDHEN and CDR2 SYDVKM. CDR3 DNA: TGTGCCAGCAGCCCTGGAGGGGGGCGAGGAACTGAAGCTTTCTTT. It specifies CASSPGGGRGTEAFF. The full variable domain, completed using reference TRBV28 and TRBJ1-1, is DVKVTQSSRYLVKRTGEKVFLECVQDMDHENMFWYRQDPGLGLRLIYFSYDVKMKEKGDIPEGYSVSREKKERFSLILESASTNQTSMYLCASSPGGGRGTEAFFGQGTRLTVV.

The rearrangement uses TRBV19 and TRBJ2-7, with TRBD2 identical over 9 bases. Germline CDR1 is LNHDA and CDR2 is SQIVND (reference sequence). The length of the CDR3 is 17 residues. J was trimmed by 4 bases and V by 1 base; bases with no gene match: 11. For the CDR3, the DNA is TGTGCCAGTAGTATAGGAGGGGCAACTAGCGGGCTATACGAGCAGTACTTC. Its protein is CASSIGGATSGLYEQYF.

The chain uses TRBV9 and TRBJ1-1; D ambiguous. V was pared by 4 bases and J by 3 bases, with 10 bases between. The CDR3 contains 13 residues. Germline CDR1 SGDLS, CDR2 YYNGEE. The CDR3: CASSTAPHTEAFF. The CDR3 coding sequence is TGTGCCAGCAGCACCGCACCTCACACTGAAGCTTTCTTT. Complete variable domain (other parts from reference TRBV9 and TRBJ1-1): DSGVTQTPKHLITATGQRVTLRCSPRSGDLSVYWYQQSLDQGLQFLIQYYNGEERAKGNILERFSAQQFPDLHSELNLSSLELGDSALYFCASSTAPHTEAFFGQGTRLTVV.

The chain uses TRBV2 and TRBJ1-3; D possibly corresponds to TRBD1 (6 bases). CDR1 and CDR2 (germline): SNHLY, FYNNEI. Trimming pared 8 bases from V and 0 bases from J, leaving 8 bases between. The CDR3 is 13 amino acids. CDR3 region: CASATGSGNTIYF. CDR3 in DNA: TGTGCCAGCGCGACAGGCTCTGGAAACACCATATATTTT.

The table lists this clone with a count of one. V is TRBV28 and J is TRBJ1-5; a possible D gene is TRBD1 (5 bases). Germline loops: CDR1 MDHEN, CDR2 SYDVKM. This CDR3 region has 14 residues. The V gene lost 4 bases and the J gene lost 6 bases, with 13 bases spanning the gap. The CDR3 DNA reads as TGTGCCAGCAGTTCAGGGTTTGGAGTTCAGCCCCAGCATTTT. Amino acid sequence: CASSSGFGVQPQHF. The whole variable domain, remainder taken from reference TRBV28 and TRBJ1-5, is DVKVTQSSRYLVKRTGEKVFLECVQDMDHENMFWYRQDPGLGLRLIYFSYDVKMKEKGDIPEGYSVSREKKERFSLILESASTNQTSMYLCASSSGFGVQPQHFGDGTRLSIL.